A single sample is the source of the 14 T cell receptor beta chains below, sequenced in a study of blood T cell repertoires in COVID-19. Here immunoSEQ multiplex PCR was the method, and the copy in TCRdb shows in-frame clones only, minus some. This sample has under 200,000 clones; about 86% occur once, and the top ten carry 5.5% to 7%. Sample: peripheral blood. Receptor source: a man in his forties or fifties with active or convalescent COVID-19.

V and J are TRBV7-8 and TRBJ1-3; D is unresolved. Germline V CDR1 and CDR2: SGHVS, FQNEAQ. The CDR3 has 18 amino acids. V was trimmed by 1 base and J by 2 bases, leaving 18 bases between them. Here the CDR3 DNA reads TGTGCCAGCAGCTTAGTAGAACCCCCCATTAGAACTGGAAACACCATATATTTT. Translating gives CASSLVEPPIRTGNTIYF.

The chain couples TRBV19 to TRBJ1-1, with 7 bases matching TRBD1. Per the germline V gene, CDR1 is LNHDA and CDR2 is SQIVND (reference sequence). CDR3 length: 16 residues. V was clipped by 4 bases and J by 0 bases; unmatched bases: 8. The DNA of the CDR3 is TGTGCCAGTAGTAGACAGGGATTGAGTATGAACACTGAAGCTTTCTTT. This encodes CASSRQGLSMNTEAFF.

This clone appeared once. This rearrangement joins TRBV15 to TRBJ1-2; 10 positions agree with TRBD1. The germline CDR1 and CDR2 sequences are LNHNV and YYDKDF (reference sequence). This CDR3 is built from 19 residues. V dropped 0 bases and J dropped 4; count of bases not matched to a gene: 14. CDR3 loop: CATSRDLGTGVMRTYGYTF. As DNA, the CDR3 is TGTGCCACCAGCAGAGATTTGGGGACAGGGGTCATGAGGACCTATGGCTACACCTTC.

The gene calls are TRBV7-8 and TRBJ2-1; 8 nucleotides line up with TRBD2. Germline V gene lookup returns CDR1 SGHVS and CDR2 FQNEAQ. The CDR3 consists of 18 residues. V shed 5 bases, J shed 0 bases, and the junction held 12 bases outside the gene matches. CDR3 sequence reads: CASSHRASGSSSYNEQFF. As DNA, the CDR3 is TGTGCCAGCAGCCATCGGGCTAGCGGGTCTAGCTCCTACAATGAGCAGTTCTTC. Supplemented by reference TRBV7-8 and TRBJ2-1, the full variable domain reads GAGVSQSPRYKVAKRGQDVALRCDPISGHVSLFWYQQALGQGPEFLTYFQNEAQLDKSGLPSDRFFAERPEGSVSTLKIQRTQQEDSAVYLCASSHRASGSSSYNEQFFGPGTRLTVL.

The V gene is TRBV5-8, the J gene TRBJ2-2; 10 bases match TRBD1. The CDR3 sequence is 16 residues long. Trimming at V came to 4 bases and at J to 6 bases, leaving 9 bases not matched to a gene. Germline assignment: CDR1 SGHTS and CDR2 YDEGEE. The DNA of the CDR3 is TGTGCCAGCAGCCGTCCCGGGACAGGGGAGGCCGGGGAGCTGTTTTTT. Translation: CASSRPGTGEAGELFF. The full variable domain, in which reference TRBV5-8 and TRBJ2-2 provide the parts outside the CDR3, is EAGVTQSPTHLIKTRGQQATLRCSPISGHTSVYWYQQALGLGLQFLLWYDEGEERNRGNFPPRFSGRQFPNYSSELNVNALELEDSALYLCASSRPGTGEAGELFFGEGSRLTVL.

The rearrangement links TRBV5-1 to TRBJ2-1, with 11 positions matching TRBD2. The germline gives CDR1 SGHRS, CDR2 YFSETQ. The J segment lost 5 bases and the V segment lost 4 bases, leaving 2 bases of the junction unmatched. The CDR3 runs 14 residues. CDR3 sequence (DNA): TGCGCCAGCAGCACGGGACTAGCGGACAATGAGCAGTTCTTC. Translating it yields CASSTGLADNEQFF.

The chain links TRBV12-5 to TRBJ2-1; perhaps TRBD1 as D (6 bases). Between the trimmed V and J ends, which lost 8 bases and 9 bases, there was a span of 23 bases. Germline values: CDR1 LGHNT, CDR2 FRNRAP. The CDR3 is 15 amino acids. The CDR3 reads CASSQGIVRWGEQFF. The CDR3 DNA sequence: TGTGCTAGTTCGCAGGGGATTGTGAGATGGGGTGAGCAGTTCTTC.

CDR3 nucleotide sequence: TGTGCCAGCAGCTCATCAGGGGCCCAAGAGACCCAGTACTTC. This encodes CASSSSGAQETQYF. The chain employs TRBV5-4 and TRBJ2-5; TRBD1 is a possible D gene (6 bases). The CDR3 has 14 residues. The V end lost 3 bases, the J end lost 1 base, and 10 bases lay between the germline ends. Germline-derived CDR1 and CDR2 are SGHNT and YYREEE (reference sequence). Based on the CDR3 plus reference TRBV5-4 and TRBJ2-5, the full variable domain is ETGVTQSPTHLIKTRGQQVTLRCSSQSGHNTVSWYQQALGQGPQFIFQYYREEENGRGNFPPRFSGLQFPNYSSELNVNALELDDSALYLCASSSSGAQETQYFGPGTRLLVL.

This clone was picked up one time. The rearrangement uses TRBV30 and TRBJ1-2, with D tentatively TRBD1 (6 bases). The CDR3 has 12 residues. Germline-derived CDR1 and CDR2 are GTSNPN and SVGIG (reference sequence). Deletions cut 4 bases from V and 4 bases from J, with 10 bases between. The CDR3 nucleotides read TGTGCCTGGACGACAGGCCCCTATGGCTACACCTTC. Translation gives CAWTTGPYGYTF.

CDR3: CASSVAGGSGGYTF. As DNA, the CDR3 is TGTGCCAGCAGCGTAGCTGGGGGGTCGGGTGGCTACACCTTC. The rearrangement joins TRBV9 to TRBJ1-2, with D tentatively TRBD1 (5 bases). The CDR3 loop spans 14 amino acids. CDR1 is SGDLS, CDR2 YYNGEE, per germline. V dropped 0 bases and J dropped 7 bases, with 13 bases sitting between them.

V is TRBV27 and J is TRBJ2-5, with 8 nucleotides matching TRBD2. V was pared by 4 bases and J by 5 bases, with 3 bases of the junction left unmatched. Germline CDR1 and CDR2: MNHEY and SMNVEV (reference sequence). The CDR3 is 13 residues long. The CDR3 DNA follows: TGTGCCAGCAGTTCCCAGCGGGAGGAGACCCAGTACTTC. Its protein product is CASSSQREETQYF.

The chain combines TRBV6-1 with TRBJ1-2; D perhaps matches TRBD1 (5 bases). CDR1 is MNHNS, CDR2 SASEGT, per germline. The CDR3 runs to 13 residues. The ends were cut back, 3 bases at V and 4 bases at J, with 9 bases in the middle. The CDR3 region has the DNA TGTGCCAGCAGTGAGGCAGGGCGCTATGGCTACACCTTC. Its protein product is CASSEAGRYGYTF.

This clone came up once. The CDR3: CASSEALGSQPQHF. DNA for the CDR3: TGTGCCAGCAGTGAAGCGCTAGGGAGTCAGCCCCAGCATTTT. The chain carries TRBV2 and TRBJ1-5; the D is unclear. CDR1 and CDR2 (germline): SNHLY, FYNNEI. The CDR3 length is 14 residues. V was shortened by 0 bases and J by 6 bases, with 9 bases between the two germline ends.

The gene calls are TRBV7-8 and TRBJ2-1; D is unclear. V was clipped by 5 bases and J by 6 bases, with 17 bases between them. This CDR3 has 15 amino acids. Germline assignment: CDR1 SGHVS and CDR2 FQNEAQ. CDR3 protein: CASSTPFLRRNEQFF. As DNA, the CDR3 is TGTGCCAGCAGCACGCCCTTTCTGCGCCGCAATGAGCAGTTCTTC.